The rows below give T cell receptor beta chains drawn from one sample of a study of Graves' ophthalmopathy and Graves' hyperthyroidism. TCRdb reanalysed the multiplex PCR reads using MiXCR and keeps one entry per CDR3 protein. In the table there are 450,000 or so distinct CDR3 sequences, approximately 15% of which are singletons. Sequenced: blood. The source of these receptors is a woman aged 25 to 39 with Graves' ophthalmopathy. Both conserved end residues are part of each CDR3. Each record gives: D gene, V gene, J gene, clone size, CDR3 protein, CDR3 DNA. The D gene is left open where the match is weak. Some rows mark clone size as missing; the rest say once, few, many or name a class of expanded clone.

>TRBD1|TRBV30|TRBJ1-2|many
CAWTKDRDGYTF
TGTGCCTGGACGAAAGACAGGGATGGCTACACCTTC
>NA|TRBV12-3/TRBV12-4|TRBJ1-2|many
CASSFDLGGYTF
TGTGCCAGCAGTTTCGACCTGGGTGGCTACACCTTC
>NA|TRBV12-3/TRBV12-4|TRBJ2-5|few
CASSLGLGRGAETQYF
TGTGCCAGCAGTCTCGGGCTTGGCAGAGGTGCAGAGACCCAGTACTTC
>TRBD2|TRBV27|TRBJ2-7|few
CASSAPGLAGGSYEQYF
TGTGCCAGCAGTGCACCGGGACTAGCGGGAGGTTCCTACGAGCAGTACTTC
>NA|TRBV6-1|TRBJ2-2|NA
CASSEGLATGELFF
TGTGCCAGCAGTGAGGGCCTAGCGACCGGGGAGCTGTTTTTT
>NA|TRBV30|TRBJ1-6|few
CAWSGQGLLNSPLHF
TGTGCCTGGAGTGGCCAGGGACTGCTTAATTCACCCCTCCACTTT
>NA|TRBV7-9|TRBJ2-7|many
CASSSTVTGKDEQYF
TGTGCCAGCAGCTCCACAGTAACAGGGAAAGACGAGCAGTACTTC
>NA|TRBV5-1|TRBJ2-7|many
CASSLAELYEQYF
TGCGCCAGCAGCTTGGCAGAGTTATACGAGCAGTACTTC
>TRBD1|TRBV7-9|TRBJ2-5|many
CASSHIDYRGEETQYF
TGTGCCAGCAGCCACATTGATTACAGGGGGGAAGAGACCCAGTACTTC
>TRBD1|TRBV11-1|TRBJ1-1|many
CATIGQGGLNTEAFF
TGTGCCACCATAGGACAGGGGGGCCTGAACACTGAAGCTTTCTTT
>TRBD1|TRBV19|TRBJ1-1|many
CASMWTGRNTEAFF
TGTGCCAGTATGTGGACAGGAAGGAACACTGAAGCTTTCTTT
>NA|TRBV19|TRBJ1-1|few
CASSIWVNTEAFF
TGTGCCAGTAGTATCTGGGTAAACACTGAAGCTTTCTTT
>NA|TRBV7-2|TRBJ2-7|many
CASSFLQASGRQYF
TGTGCCAGCAGCTTCTTACAGGCCAGCGGGCGGCAGTACTTC
>NA|TRBV20-1|TRBJ2-2|NA
CSAPMGGGLSGELFF
TGCAGTGCCCCGATGGGGGGGGGCTTGTCCGGGGAGCTGTTTTTT
>TRBD1|TRBV19|TRBJ2-2|NA
CASSWGTGTGGLFF
TGTGCCAGTAGTTGGGGGACAGGAACCGGGGGGCTGTTTTTT
>NA|TRBV7-8|TRBJ1-1|many
CASSFARQVNTEAFF
TGTGCCAGCAGCTTTGCTCGACAGGTGAACACTGAAGCTTTCTTT
>NA|TRBV19|TRBJ1-1|many
CASSIGTAMNTEAFF
TGTGCCAGTAGTATAGGGACAGCGATGAACACTGAAGCTTTCTTT
>TRBD1|TRBV28|TRBJ1-2|many
CASSSGGQENYGYTF
TGTGCCAGCAGTTCCGGGGGACAGGAAAACTATGGCTACACCTTC
>NA|TRBV18|TRBJ2-7|many
CASSNSRGLYEQYF
TGTGCCAGCTCGAACAGTAGGGGCCTCTACGAGCAGTACTTC
>NA|TRBV6-1|TRBJ1-5|many
CASSEPPPQHF
TGTGCCAGCAGTGAACCTCCCCCCCAGCATTTT
>TRBD2|TRBV2|TRBJ2-2|many
CASNIAGAHTGELFF
TGTGCCAGCAATATAGCGGGGGCCCACACCGGGGAGCTGTTTTTT
>NA|TRBV6-5|TRBJ1-1|many
CASSYSEDRAFF
TGTGCCAGCAGTTACTCGGAGGATCGAGCTTTCTTT
>TRBD1|TRBV15|TRBJ2-5|many
CATSRDQDRGPQDF
TGTGCCACCAGCAGAGATCAAGACAGGGGGCCCCAGGACTTC
>NA|TRBV2|TRBJ1-3|many
CASSVALSGNTIYF
TGTGCCAGCAGTGTGGCGCTCTCTGGAAACACCATATATTTT
>NA|TRBV2|TRBJ2-6|many
CASAPTRVSGANVLTF
TGTGCCAGCGCGCCGACGAGGGTCTCTGGGGCCAACGTCCTGACTTTC
>NA|TRBV27|TRBJ2-7|few
CASSRQSNNNYEQYF
TGTGCCAGCAGTCGACAGTCCAACAACAACTACGAGCAGTACTTC
>NA|TRBV30|TRBJ1-3|NA
CAWSVRSSGYTIYF
TGTGCCTGGAGTGTACGAAGCTCTGGATACACCATATATTTT
>NA|TRBV11-3|TRBJ1-6|many
CASSYYRENSPLHF
TGTGCCAGCAGCTATTACAGGGAAAATTCACCCCTCCACTTT
>TRBD1|TRBV5-1|TRBJ2-2|NA
CASSLGGTGTTGELFF
TGCGCCAGCAGCTTGGGAGGGACAGGGACCACCGGGGAGCTGTTTTTT
>TRBD1|TRBV30|TRBJ1-1|NA
CAWDGTGAQNTEAFF
TGTGCCTGGGACGGGACAGGGGCCCAGAACACTGAAGCTTTCTTT
>TRBD1|TRBV5-1|TRBJ2-7|many
CASNTDRGIYEQYF
TGCGCCAGCAACACGGACAGGGGAATCTACGAGCAGTACTTC
>NA|TRBV7-2|TRBJ1-1|many
CASRITLNTEAFF
TGTGCCAGCAGGATTACACTGAACACTGAAGCTTTCTTT
>NA|TRBV4-2|TRBJ2-5|many
CASSQDGGGRGDQETQYF
TGTGCCAGCAGCCAAGATGGGGGCGGCAGGGGGGACCAAGAGACCCAGTACTTC
>TRBD1|TRBV20-1|TRBJ1-1|NA
CSASRGGLAEAFF
TGCAGTGCTAGCAGGGGGGGTTTGGCTGAAGCTTTCTTT
>TRBD1|TRBV7-2|TRBJ1-2|few
CASSQAGTGAYGYTF
TGTGCCAGCAGCCAAGCCGGGACAGGGGCCTATGGCTACACCTTC
>NA|TRBV15|TRBJ1-3|few
CATSRDTRGLSGNTIYF
TGTGCCACCAGCAGAGACACCAGAGGACTCTCTGGAAACACCATATATTTT
>TRBD2|TRBV24-1|TRBJ2-7|many
CATSDLPSGGLHIWEQYF
TGTGCCACCAGTGATTTACCTAGCGGGGGACTACATATTTGGGAGCAGTACTTC
>NA|TRBV2|TRBJ1-2|many
CASSETVEGYTF
TGTGCCAGCAGTGAAACTGTTGAAGGCTACACCTTC
>NA|TRBV12-5|TRBJ2-5|NA
CASGLSPTGYQETQYF
TGTGCTAGTGGTTTGTCCCCTACAGGGTACCAAGAGACCCAGTACTTC
>TRBD2|TRBV7-3|TRBJ2-5|few
CASSFFSGGPVTQYF
TGTGCCAGCAGCTTTTTTAGCGGGGGGCCTGTGACCCAGTACTTC
>NA|TRBV6-1|TRBJ2-7|NA
CASTEDSSYYEQYF
TGTGCCAGCACCGAAGATAGCAGCTACTACGAGCAGTACTTC
>NA|TRBV30|TRBJ2-7|many
CACLTGVETPSYEQYF
TGTGCCTGCCTAACTGGCGTTGAGACACCGTCTTACGAGCAGTACTTC
>NA|TRBV10-3|TRBJ1-1|many
CAISEQGNTEAFF
TGTGCCATCAGTGAGCAGGGGAACACTGAAGCTTTCTTT
>NA|TRBV28|TRBJ1-2|many
CASKTGWIGYTF
TGTGCCAGCAAAACAGGATGGATTGGCTACACCTTC
>NA|TRBV7-3|TRBJ2-2|NA
CASSRGGGPNTGELFF
TGTGCCAGCAGCCGGGGCGGCGGACCGAACACCGGGGAGCTGTTTTTT
>NA|TRBV27|TRBJ2-7|NA
CASSLYAGAPIEQYF
TGTGCCAGCAGTTTATACGCGGGGGCCCCAATCGAGCAGTACTTC
>NA|TRBV11-2|TRBJ1-6|few
CASSSAITNYNSPLHF
TGTGCCAGCAGCTCAGCCATCACAAACTATAATTCACCCCTCCACTTT
>NA|TRBV19|TRBJ1-5|many
CASSIDPGPPLQPQHF
TGTGCCAGTAGTATAGATCCCGGACCTCCCCTACAGCCCCAGCATTTT
>NA|TRBV10-3|TRBJ2-5|NA
CAISAKEETQYF
TGTGCCATCAGTGCTAAGGAAGAGACCCAGTACTTC
>TRBD2|TRBV6-1|TRBJ2-7|many
CASSEQAGGIDEQYF
TGTGCCAGCAGTGAACAGGCGGGGGGGATCGACGAGCAGTACTTC
>TRBD2|TRBV27|TRBJ2-5|many
CASSPVGTSGGALEETQYF
TGTGCCAGCAGTCCGGTCGGGACTAGCGGGGGGGCTCTGGAAGAGACCCAGTACTTC
>NA|TRBV28|TRBJ2-7|many
CASSFGYEQYF
TGTGCCAGCAGTTTCGGGTACGAGCAGTACTTC
>NA|TRBV11-2|TRBJ1-1|many
CASSYPLGGLNTEAFF
TGTGCCAGCAGCTACCCCTTAGGGGGACTCAACACTGAAGCTTTCTTT
>TRBD2|TRBV28|TRBJ2-7|NA
CASSRYLAGGYEQYF
TGTGCCAGCAGTAGGTACCTAGCGGGAGGGTACGAGCAGTACTTC